One and the same sample provided the 20 T cell receptor beta chains below, sequenced in a study of cytomegalovirus exposure and HLA in healthy donors. The PCR was carried out with 60 Vbeta primers and 13 Jbeta primers. TCRdb's copy holds only in-frame clones and misses some; the assay was immunoSEQ multiplex PCR. The table lists fewer than 150,000 clones, roughly 80% of them singletons. Sample: PBMCs. Receptors originate from a man aged 40-50 years in good health and CMV-seronegative.

A note on this clone: A read error may produce the germline difference seen at one junction end. V usage is TRBV18 and J usage is TRBJ2-1, with 8 positions matching TRBD2. CDR1 and CDR2 from the germline V gene are KGHSH and LQKENI. The CDR3 sequence is 15 residues long. CDR3 amino acids: CASSPLAEHYNEQFF. Written as DNA, the CDR3 is TGTGCCAGCTCCCCACTAGCGGAGCACTACAATGAGCAGTTCTTC.

V is TRBV18 and J is TRBJ2-7; possibly TRBD2 for D (5 bases). This CDR3 contains 13 residues. Trimming removed 6 bases from V and 3 bases from J, with 12 bases in between. CDR1 and CDR2 from the germline V gene are KGHSH and LQKENI. The CDR3 reads CASSAGSGYEQYF. The CDR3 coding sequence is TGTGCCAGCTCTGCGGGCTCGGGCTACGAGCAGTACTTC.

The rearrangement links TRBV7-2 to TRBJ2-2; TRBD2 might be the D (6 bases). CDR3 length equals 15 residues. CDR1 is SGHTA and CDR2 is FQGNSA in the germline V gene. The V end lost 10 bases, the J end lost 2 bases, and 17 bases lay between the germline ends. CDR3 coding DNA: TGTGCCACCCGACCTCCGGGACTTAACACCGGGGAGCTGTTTTTT. Translated: CATRPPGLNTGELFF.

V is TRBV28 and J is TRBJ1-5; D might be TRBD1 (6 bases). This CDR3 is built from 17 residues. V shed 6 bases and J shed 0 bases, with 18 bases lying between them. Germline CDR1 and CDR2: MDHEN and SYDVKM. CDR3 region: CASSPPLGQYSNQPQHF. CDR3 in DNA: TGTGCCAGCAGCCCACCACTCGGACAGTATAGCAATCAGCCCCAGCATTTT.

The gene calls are TRBV6-1 and TRBJ2-7; perhaps TRBD1 as D (6 bases). V was shortened by 3 bases and J by 5 bases, with 23 bases between the two germline ends. The CDR3 is 17 residues long. CDR1 and CDR2 from the germline V gene are MNHNS and SASEGT. The DNA for the CDR3 is TGTGCCAGCAGTGACCTAATCCGGGACACCCGAGACCACGAGCAGTACTTC. It yields the protein CASSDLIRDTRDHEQYF.

The CDR3 spells CASSSRYWYRDNYGYTF. In nucleotides, the CDR3 is TGTGCCAGCAGCTCCCGATATTGGTACAGGGATAACTATGGCTACACCTTC. The V gene is TRBV7-2, the J gene TRBJ1-2, with a tentative D call TRBD1 (6 bases). Per the germline V gene, CDR1 is SGHTA and CDR2 is FQGNSA. Between the trimmed V and J ends, which lost 4 bases and 1 base, there was a span of 19 bases. This CDR3 is built from 17 residues.

The chain uses TRBV7-7 and TRBJ2-2; D remains ambiguous. Trimming stripped 5 bases from V and 5 bases from J, with 9 bases between. Germline-derived CDR1 and CDR2 are SSHAT and FNYEAQ (reference sequence). This CDR3 has 13 residues. Here the CDR3 DNA reads TGTGCCAGCAGCGACGGGTGGACCGGGGAGCTGTTTTTT. It yields the protein CASSDGWTGELFF.

The V call is TRBV6-4, the J call TRBJ2-3; a weak D match, TRBD2 (6 bases). CDR1 MRHNA and CDR2 SNTAGT come from the germline V gene. The V gene lost 1 base and the J gene lost 0 bases, with 8 bases spanning the gap. This CDR3 region has 15 residues. CDR3 loop: CASSDFAGSTDTQYF. The CDR3 bases are TGTGCCAGCAGTGACTTCGCGGGGAGCACAGATACGCAGTATTTT.

This clone appeared a single time. The chain employs TRBV7-2 and TRBJ2-7; 8 nucleotides align to TRBD2. CDR3 length: 14 amino acids. Germline assignment: CDR1 SGHTA and CDR2 FQGNSA. V was pared by 3 bases and J by 3 bases, with 4 bases of the junction left unmatched. The CDR3 is CASSFGAGGYEQYF. CDR3 DNA: TGTGCCAGCAGCTTCGGGGCGGGGGGCTACGAGCAGTACTTC.

The V call is TRBV4-1, the J call TRBJ2-7; possible D gene TRBD2, 6 bases. Trimming removed 1 base at V and 3 bases at J, with 10 bases between. CDR1 is MGHRA, CDR2 YSYEKL, per germline. The CDR3 runs 14 residues. The CDR3 loop reads CASSQVAGNYEQYF. The CDR3 DNA sequence: TGCGCCAGCAGCCAAGTCGCGGGGAACTACGAGCAGTACTTC.

The genes are TRBV9 and TRBJ2-1; TRBD2 matches at 15 bases. Per germline, CDR1 SGDLS and CDR2 YYNGEE. CDR3 length: 17 residues. Trimming removed 4 bases from V and 0 bases from J; junction bases left unmatched: 2. CDR3 residues: CASSPGLAGGSYNEQFF. DNA of the CDR3: TGTGCCAGCAGCCCGGGACTAGCGGGAGGCTCCTACAATGAGCAGTTCTTC.

The genes are TRBV28 and TRBJ1-2; TRBD1 matches at 7 bases. This CDR3 is built from 15 residues. V shed 3 bases, J shed 8 bases, and the junction held 12 bases outside the gene matches. Per germline, CDR1 MDHEN and CDR2 SYDVKM. The CDR3 region is CASSFGGGLIKGYTF. DNA for the CDR3: TGTGCCAGCAGTTTTGGAGGGGGCCTGATTAAAGGCTACACCTTC.

The rearrangement joins TRBV7-3 to TRBJ2-3; possibly TRBD1 for D (6 bases). V lost 4 bases to trimming and J lost 0 bases, with 23 bases between them. Per the germline V gene, CDR1 is SGHTA and CDR2 is FQGTGA. The CDR3 is 19 residues long. CDR3 in amino acids: CASSSPPWTAIGSTDTQYF. CDR3 DNA sequence: TGTGCCAGCAGCTCACCCCCGTGGACAGCAATCGGAAGCACAGATACGCAGTATTTT.

The V and J genes are TRBV2 and TRBJ2-3, with no clear D. Germline CDR1 and CDR2: SNHLY and FYNNEI. CDR3 length: 18 residues. With 5 bases removed from V and 6 bases from J, the gap between germline ends came to 27 bases. The CDR3 region has the DNA TGTGCCAGCAGTCAGTCTCCGCCTGGCGCTGTGGTGAGGGATACGCAGTATTTT. Translated, it gives CASSQSPPGAVVRDTQYF. The entire variable domain, with the rest obtained from reference TRBV2 and TRBJ2-3, is as follows: EPEVTQTPSHQVTQMGQEVILRCVPISNHLYFYWYRQILGQKVEFLVSFYNNEISEKSEIFDDQFSVERPDGSNFTLKIRSTKLEDSAMYFCASSQSPPGAVVRDTQYFGPGTRLTVL.

V gene TRBV19 combines with J gene TRBJ1-1, with 9 bases that match TRBD1. CDR3 length: 14 residues. The V gene's germline CDR1 is LNHDA and CDR2 SQIVND (reference sequence). Losses at the gene ends were 6 bases for V and 2 bases for J; bases not matched to a gene: 4. The CDR3 is CASSRQGGNTEAFF. CDR3 nucleotides: TGTGCCAGTAGCAGACAGGGGGGAAACACTGAAGCTTTCTTT.

In DNA, the CDR3 is TGCGCCAGCAGCTCCACAGGGGAGAACACCGGGGAGCTGTTTTTT. Translating it yields CASSSTGENTGELFF. The chain recombines TRBV5-1 with TRBJ2-2; the match to TRBD1 covers 7 bases. With V trimmed by 3 bases and J by 1 base, 3 bases remained unmatched. This CDR3 spans 15 amino acids. The germline CDR1 and CDR2 sequences are SGHRS and YFSETQ. Supplemented by reference TRBV5-1 and TRBJ2-2, the full variable domain reads KAGVTQTPRYLIKTRGQQVTLSCSPISGHRSVSWYQQTPGQGLQFLFEYFSETQRNKGNFPGRFSGRQFSNSRSEMNVSTLELGDSALYLCASSSTGENTGELFFGEGSRLTVL.

The chain carries TRBV7-3 and TRBJ2-7; D may be TRBD2 (7 bases). The CDR3 is made up of 17 amino acids. From germline, CDR1 is SGHTA and CDR2 FQGTGA. V was clipped by 10 bases and J by 2 bases, with 27 bases between them. The DNA of the CDR3 is TGTGCCATCAACGAAGGGTCAGGTAGAGGGGGGGCCTACGAGCAGTACTTC. This encodes CAINEGSGRGGAYEQYF.

The rearrangement joins TRBV30 to TRBJ2-7; 7 bases are a match to TRBD1. There are 14 residues in the CDR3. V lost 6 bases, J lost 4 bases, and 12 bases stayed unmatched. The V gene's germline CDR1 is GTSNPN and CDR2 SVGIG (reference sequence). The CDR3: CACLTQGEGYEQYF. As DNA, the CDR3 is TGTGCCTGCCTCACCCAGGGGGAAGGGTACGAGCAGTACTTC.

This rearrangement joins TRBV11-1 to TRBJ2-7, with D tentatively TRBD1 (6 bases). From germline, CDR1 is SGHAT and CDR2 FQDESV (reference sequence). Trimming cost V 2 bases and J 3 bases, with 11 bases left between them. CDR3 length: 14 residues. DNA of the CDR3: TGTGCCAGCAGCTTACAGGGGCTCATCTACGAGCAGTACTTC. Residues: CASSLQGLIYEQYF.

CDR3 sequence (DNA): TGTGCCAGTAGTCCCGGGACAGGGAATGAAGCTTTCTTT. Translation gives CASSPGTGNEAFF. This chain joins TRBV19 and TRBJ1-1, with TRBD1 identical over 9 bases. V lost 5 bases to trimming and J lost 7 bases; unmatched junction nucleotides: 5. The CDR3 contains 13 residues. Germline V gene lookup returns CDR1 LNHDA and CDR2 SQIVND (reference sequence).